The rows below give T cell receptor beta chains drawn from one sample of a study of T cell responses to AZD1222 COVID-19 vaccine. Clones were sequenced by immunoSEQ multiplex PCR, and TCRdb holds only the in-frame ones, with some missing. In the table there are 110,000 or so clones, more than 80% of which are singletons. The sample in question was peripheral blood, obtained on day 0 of AZD1222 vaccination. The receptors come from an adult in good health. The CDR3 runs from the conserved cysteine through the conserved F or W. A D gene is named only where the DNA matches it firmly. Size tells how often a clone was seen (once, few, many) or the class of an expanded clone, and some rows leave it out.

size	V	J	D	CDR3	DNA
-	TRBV5-1	TRBJ2-4	-	CASTKLGNPNIQYF	TGCGCCAGCACAAAGCTGGGAAACCCAAACATTCAGTACTTC
few	TRBV5-1	TRBJ1-2	-	CASSLEESPYGYTF	TGCGCCAGCAGCTTGGAGGAGAGCCCCTATGGCTACACCTTC
-	TRBV5-6	TRBJ1-2	TRBD1	CASSLGYGRGYGYTF	TGTGCCAGCAGCTTGGGGTATGGCAGGGGGTATGGCTACACCTTC
few	TRBV29-1	TRBJ1-1	-	CSGQRGNTEAFF	TGCAGCGGGCAGAGGGGGAACACTGAAGCTTTCTTT
-	TRBV9	TRBJ1-4	-	CASSVGAREGEKLFF	TGTGCCAGCAGCGTAGGCGCCAGGGAGGGTGAAAAACTGTTTTTT
-	TRBV5-6	TRBJ1-2	TRBD1	CASSLGDRDPHGYTF	TGTGCCAGCAGCTTGGGCGACAGGGACCCCCATGGCTACACCTTC
-	TRBV9	TRBJ1-2	TRBD1	CASSVGDSSYTF	TGTGCCAGCAGCGTTGGGGACAGTAGCTACACCTTC
-	TRBV5-6	TRBJ2-7	-	CASSLGDGYEQYF	TGTGCCAGCAGCTTGGGGGACGGCTACGAGCAGTACTTC
-	TRBV19	TRBJ1-2	-	CASFTPSYGYTF	TGTGCCAGTTTTACCCCATCCTATGGCTACACCTTC
-	TRBV15	TRBJ2-7	-	CATSRKDSYEQYF	TGTGCCACCAGCAGGAAGGACAGCTACGAGCAGTACTTC
-	TRBV27	TRBJ2-2	-	CASSLYPLVSGELFF	TGTGCCAGCAGTTTATATCCCCTGGTTTCTGGGGAGCTGTTTTTT
-	TRBV7-9	TRBJ1-4	TRBD1	CASSVGTGDEKLFF	TGTGCCAGCAGCGTTGGGACAGGGGACGAAAAACTGTTTTTT
-	TRBV5-1	TRBJ1-1	-	CASSQNTEAFF	TGCGCCAGCAGTCAGAACACTGAAGCTTTCTTT
-	TRBV5-1	TRBJ1-4	-	CASSFTGNNEKLFF	TGCGCCAGCAGCTTCACCGGGAATAATGAAAAACTGTTTTTT
-	TRBV6-5	TRBJ1-6	-	CASSYDGVAHSPLHF	TGTGCCAGCAGTTATGATGGGGTGGCACATTCACCCCTCCACTTT
-	TRBV28	TRBJ1-1	-	CASSPTSGTQNTEAFF	TGTGCCAGCAGTCCGACCTCCGGGACACAGAACACTGAAGCTTTCTTT
-	TRBV28	TRBJ2-2	TRBD2	CASIKSGGTGELFF	TGTGCCAGCATCAAAAGCGGGGGAACCGGGGAGCTGTTTTTT
-	TRBV6-5	TRBJ2-7	-	CASRNGNRVSYEQYF	TGTGCCAGCAGAAACGGGAACAGGGTTTCCTACGAGCAGTACTTC
-	TRBV28	TRBJ1-5	-	CASTQPLGNQPQHF	TGTGCCAGCACTCAACCCCTCGGCAATCAGCCCCAGCATTTT
-	TRBV2	TRBJ2-7	-	CASSRDSFSYEQYF	TGTGCCAGCAGTAGAGACAGTTTCTCCTACGAGCAGTACTTC
-	TRBV19	TRBJ1-5	-	CASSIVNQPQHF	TGTGCCAGTAGTATCGTAAATCAGCCCCAGCATTTT
-	TRBV7-9	TRBJ2-1	TRBD2	CASSLGLGGSSYNEQFF	TGTGCCAGCAGCCTAGGCTTGGGCGGGAGCTCCTACAATGAGCAGTTCTTC
-	TRBV5-1	TRBJ1-6	-	CASSLGHEGSPLHF	TGCGCCAGCAGCTTGGGACACGAGGGTTCACCCCTCCACTTT
few	TRBV9	TRBJ1-4	TRBD1	CASTRGRKTNEKLFF	TGTGCCAGCACCAGGGGGCGGAAAACTAATGAAAAACTGTTTTTT
-	TRBV7-4	TRBJ2-3	-	CASSTHTAVPTDTQYF	TGTGCCAGCAGCACACATACTGCAGTCCCCACAGATACGCAGTATTTT
-	TRBV7-6	TRBJ2-1	-	CASSLVPGSYNEQFF	TGTGCCAGCAGCTTAGTACCCGGCTCCTACAATGAGCAGTTCTTC
-	TRBV12-3/TRBV12-4	TRBJ1-1	TRBD1	CASSRTGYTEAFF	TGTGCCAGCAGTCGGACAGGCTACACTGAAGCTTTCTTT
-	TRBV28	TRBJ1-1	TRBD1	CASSLTGIEAFF	TGTGCCAGCAGTTTGACAGGGATTGAAGCTTTCTTT
once	TRBV6-5	TRBJ2-7	-	CASSSLYEQYF	TGTGCCAGCAGCTCGCTCTACGAGCAGTACTTC
-	TRBV19	TRBJ1-3	-	CASSTGSMGANTIYF	TGTGCCAGCTCGACCGGGTCAATGGGGGCAAACACCATATATTTT
-	TRBV7-3	TRBJ1-1	-	CASSFQGGLGTEAFF	TGTGCCAGCAGCTTTCAAGGGGGTTTGGGCACTGAAGCTTTCTTT
once	TRBV6-5	TRBJ1-2	-	CASSYSTANYGYTF	TGTGCCAGCAGTTACTCGACAGCCAACTATGGCTACACCTTC
-	TRBV7-8	TRBJ2-2	-	CASSLRNGELFF	TGTGCCAGCAGCTTACGTAACGGGGAGCTGTTTTTT
-	TRBV19	TRBJ2-2	-	CASSRDTRANTGELFF	TGTGCCAGTAGTAGGGACACCCGAGCGAACACCGGGGAGCTGTTTTTT
once	TRBV29-1	TRBJ2-5	-	CSVTVTEETQYF	TGCAGCGTTACCGTGACGGAAGAGACCCAGTACTTC
-	TRBV25-1	TRBJ1-2	-	CASSERGGYGYTF	TGTGCCAGCAGTGAACGGGGGGGGTATGGCTACACCTTC
-	TRBV5-4	TRBJ1-2	-	CASSLAGNGVYGYTF	TGTGCCAGCAGCTTGGCGGGGAACGGGGTCTATGGCTACACCTTC
-	TRBV19	TRBJ2-1	TRBD2	CASKSAGEGRNEQFF	TGTGCCAGTAAGTCGGCGGGAGAGGGGCGGAATGAGCAGTTCTTC
-	TRBV3-1/TRBV3-2	TRBJ2-2	-	CASRRTGTLNTGELFF	TGTGCCAGCAGACGAACCGGGACACTGAACACCGGGGAGCTGTTTTTT
-	TRBV5-6	TRBJ2-7	-	CASSLGLTGEQYF	TGTGCCAGCAGCCTCGGGCTTACGGGGGAGCAGTACTTC
-	TRBV4-1	TRBJ1-3	-	CASSPPDRSSGNTIYF	TGCGCCAGCAGCCCCCCGGACAGAAGCTCTGGAAACACCATATATTTT
-	TRBV10-3	TRBJ1-1	-	CAISESSGGRAFF	TGTGCCATCAGTGAGTCGTCCGGGGGTCGAGCTTTCTTT
-	TRBV5-4	TRBJ1-1	-	CASSLDVAGVGEAFF	TGTGCCAGCAGCTTGGACGTGGCCGGGGTAGGTGAAGCTTTCTTT
-	TRBV6-5	TRBJ2-7	TRBD2	CASSYATGGPYEQYF	TGTGCCAGCAGTTATGCGACGGGAGGGCCTTACGAGCAGTACTTC
-	TRBV9	TRBJ1-2	-	CASSFLQGGYGYTF	TGTGCCAGCAGCTTCCTACAGGGCGGCTATGGCTACACCTTC
-	TRBV28	TRBJ1-5	-	CASSLPGGHQPQHF	TGTGCCAGCAGTCTCCCGGGGGGCCATCAGCCCCAGCATTTT
-	TRBV19	TRBJ1-1	TRBD1	CATLGQGWSEAFF	TGTGCCACTCTTGGACAGGGGTGGTCTGAAGCTTTCTTT
-	TRBV5-1	TRBJ1-4	-	CASSLATNEKLFF	TGCGCCAGCAGCTTGGCAACTAATGAAAAACTGTTTTTT
-	TRBV27	TRBJ2-2	-	CATSGQRSNTGELFF	TGTGCCACCTCGGGACAACGATCGAACACCGGGGAGCTGTTTTTT
-	TRBV7-9	TRBJ2-7	-	CASSTVGFSNYEQYF	TGTGCCAGCAGTACTGTTGGTTTCAGCAACTACGAGCAGTACTTC
-	TRBV3-1/TRBV3-2	TRBJ2-7	-	CASSPYGGSPYEQYF	TGTGCCAGCAGCCCTTATGGGGGGTCCCCCTACGAGCAGTACTTC
-	TRBV6-6	TRBJ1-2	TRBD1	CASSGQGQGARGYTF	TGTGCCAGCAGTGGCCAGGGACAGGGGGCGAGGGGCTACACCTTC
-	TRBV9	TRBJ2-2	-	CASSVDMWDTGELFF	TGTGCCAGCAGCGTAGATATGTGGGACACCGGGGAGCTGTTTTTT
-	TRBV27	TRBJ1-2	TRBD1	CASSLLTTGNYGYTF	TGTGCCAGCAGTCTCCTTACGACAGGGAACTATGGCTACACCTTC
-	TRBV5-1	TRBJ2-1	-	CASSSEMSYNEQFF	TGCGCCAGCAGCTCGGAAATGTCCTACAATGAGCAGTTCTTC